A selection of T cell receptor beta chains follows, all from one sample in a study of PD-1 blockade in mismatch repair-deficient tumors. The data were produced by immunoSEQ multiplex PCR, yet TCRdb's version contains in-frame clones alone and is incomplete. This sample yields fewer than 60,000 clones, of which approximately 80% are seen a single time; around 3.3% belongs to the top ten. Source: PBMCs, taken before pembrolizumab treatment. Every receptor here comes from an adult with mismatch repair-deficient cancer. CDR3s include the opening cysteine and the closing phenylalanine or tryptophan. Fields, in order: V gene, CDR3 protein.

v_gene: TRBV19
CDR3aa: CASSSTANTEAFF

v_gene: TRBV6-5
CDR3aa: CASSSGAGGRQPQHF

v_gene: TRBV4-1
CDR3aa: CASSQAGSAVAASYEQYF

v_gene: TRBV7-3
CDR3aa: CASSIPLNNEQFF

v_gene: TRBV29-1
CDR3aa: CSTGPGNEQFF

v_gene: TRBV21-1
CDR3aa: CASSKQNPGGNQPQHF

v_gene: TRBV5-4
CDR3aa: CASSLVRAPYGYTF

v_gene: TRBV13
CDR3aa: CASSPGGFTEAFF

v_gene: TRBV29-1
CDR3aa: CSVENEQNNYGYTF

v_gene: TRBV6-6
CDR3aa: CASSPRVTGELFF

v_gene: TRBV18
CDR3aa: CASSKETSNQPQHF

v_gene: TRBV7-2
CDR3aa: CASSLVRGSGSYEQYF

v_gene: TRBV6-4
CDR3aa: CASSDRVSSGANVLTF

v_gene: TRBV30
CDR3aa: CAWSRDRPYGYTF

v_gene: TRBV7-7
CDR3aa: CASSLFGRAGEQYF

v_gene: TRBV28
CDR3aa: CASRGATDTQYF

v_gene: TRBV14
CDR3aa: CASSQNSGQYF

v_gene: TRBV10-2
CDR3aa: CASSEIGSGYTF

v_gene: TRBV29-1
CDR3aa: CSAARDTDSGANVLTF

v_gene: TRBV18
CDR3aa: CASSPFTQGSGNTIYF

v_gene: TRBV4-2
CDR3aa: CASSQAGTGNIQYF

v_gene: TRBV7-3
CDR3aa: CASSLNVGSPGEQYF

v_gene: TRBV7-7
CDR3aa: CASSLTMDGTYNEQFF

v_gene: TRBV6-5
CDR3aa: CASSLVDRRGYEQYF

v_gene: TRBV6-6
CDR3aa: CASSYEGSVSETQYF

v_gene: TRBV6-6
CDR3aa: CASSWADTQYF

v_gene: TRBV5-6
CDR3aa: CASSLTRTGEGVQAFF

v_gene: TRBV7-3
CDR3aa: CASSLGLAGGLSEQFF

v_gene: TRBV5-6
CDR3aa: CASSLIWETQYF

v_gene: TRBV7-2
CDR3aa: CASSPRTSGYTDTQYF

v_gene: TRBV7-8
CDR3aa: CASSLRLVRVSGANVLTF

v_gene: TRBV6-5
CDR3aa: CASSWGQSTEAFF

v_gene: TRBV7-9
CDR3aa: CASSLSSDQPQHF